This paragraph covers one T cell receptor (beta chain) sequence. This specimen belongs to a study of OX40 agonist ivuxolimab in advanced cancers. Study at large: It was ivuxolimab, an agonistic anti-OX40 (CD134) antibody, that patients were treated with.

Here immunoSEQ multiplex PCR was the method, and the copy in TCRdb shows in-frame clones only, minus some. The repertoire consists of 35,000 to 40,000 clones, with around four fifths occurring once and the leading ten covering around 9.3%. The V gene's germline CDR1 is MDHEN and CDR2 SYDVKM. The CDR3 has 13 residues. V was trimmed by 6 bases and J by 0 bases, leaving 9 bases between them. The sequencing used CD4+ or CD8+ T cells sorted from blood, collected in a trial of the OX40 agonist ivuxolimab. The rearrangement joins TRBV28 to TRBJ2-7; no definite D call. The TCR originated in an adult with an advanced solid tumor such as melanoma, head and neck, liver or kidney cancer. CDR3 coding DNA: TGTGCCAGCAGCGCTTCAGGCTCCTACGAGCAGTACTTC. Protein sequence: CASSASGSYEQYF.